The clone carrying this T cell receptor (beta chain) was seen only once. The repertoire was sequenced with immunoSEQ multiplex PCR; TCRdb's copy has only in-frame clones and lacks some. In the table there are roughly 640,000 clones, about 74% of which are singletons. The data derive from a study of shared clonotypes between healthy human individuals. Study overall: Per donor, CD8 memory used one plate, CD8 naive used two, CD4 memory used three and CD4 naive used three.

The CDR3 length is 12 residues. With 4 bases removed from V and 2 bases from J, the gap between germline ends came to 8 bases. Germline V gene sequence: CDR1 SQVTM, CDR2 ANQGSEA. The chain is built from TRBV29-1 and TRBJ2-5; D not certain. Sequencing was performed on memory CD4+ T cells sorted from blood. Subset specified: CD45RA-negative fraction. This TCR was recovered from a woman in her 30s in good health. The chain's CDR3 is CSVVEVQETQYF. The CDR3 region has the DNA TGCAGCGTTGTGGAAGTACAAGAGACCCAGTACTTC.